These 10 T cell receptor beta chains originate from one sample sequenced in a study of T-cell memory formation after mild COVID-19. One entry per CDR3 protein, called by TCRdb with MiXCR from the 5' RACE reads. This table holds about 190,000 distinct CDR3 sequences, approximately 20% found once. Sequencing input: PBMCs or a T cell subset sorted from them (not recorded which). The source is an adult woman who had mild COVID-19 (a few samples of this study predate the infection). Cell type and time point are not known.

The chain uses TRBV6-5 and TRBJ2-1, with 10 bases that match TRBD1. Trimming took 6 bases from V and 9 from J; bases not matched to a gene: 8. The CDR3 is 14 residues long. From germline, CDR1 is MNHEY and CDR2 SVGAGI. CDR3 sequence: CASSRDRGRGEQFF. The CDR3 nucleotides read TGTGCCAGCAGCCGGGACAGGGGAAGGGGTGAGCAGTTCTTC.

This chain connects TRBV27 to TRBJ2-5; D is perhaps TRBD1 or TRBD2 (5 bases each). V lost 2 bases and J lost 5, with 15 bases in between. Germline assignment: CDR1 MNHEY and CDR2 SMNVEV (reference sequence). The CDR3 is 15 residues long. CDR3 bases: TGTGCCAGCAGTTTAAGGGACCCAAGGCAGGAGACCCAGTACTTC. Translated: CASSLRDPRQETQYF.

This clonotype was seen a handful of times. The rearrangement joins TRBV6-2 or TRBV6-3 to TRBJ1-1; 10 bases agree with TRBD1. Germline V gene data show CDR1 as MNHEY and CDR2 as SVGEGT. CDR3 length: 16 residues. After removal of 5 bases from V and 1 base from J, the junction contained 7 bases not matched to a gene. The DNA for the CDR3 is TGTGCCAGCAGTCGGGACAGGGGCCCTAAGAACACTGAAGCTTTCTTT. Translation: CASSRDRGPKNTEAFF.

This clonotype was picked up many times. The CDR3 nucleotides read TGTGCCAGCAGCGACAGATCCATATATTTT. Its translation is CASSDRSIYF. This chain links TRBV6-6 with TRBJ1-3; TRBD1 is a possible D gene (5 bases). CDR3 length equals 10 residues. V gave up 6 bases and J gave up 11 bases, with 8 bases separating them. The germline V gene encodes CDR1 MNHNY and CDR2 SVGAGI (reference sequence).

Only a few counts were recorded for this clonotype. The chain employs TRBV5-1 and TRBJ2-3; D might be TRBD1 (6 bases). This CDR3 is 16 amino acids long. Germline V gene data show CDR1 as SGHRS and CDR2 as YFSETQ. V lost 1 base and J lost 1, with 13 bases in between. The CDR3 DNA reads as TGCGCCAGCAGCTTGAAAGGGGCAGGGGGCACAGATACGCAGTATTTT. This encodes CASSLKGAGGTDTQYF.

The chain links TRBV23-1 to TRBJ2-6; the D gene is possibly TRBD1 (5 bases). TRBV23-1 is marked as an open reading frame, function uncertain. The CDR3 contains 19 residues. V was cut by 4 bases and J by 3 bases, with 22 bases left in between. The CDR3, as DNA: TGCGCCAGCAGTCGAAAGGCCCTCAGGGAAGCAAGTGGGGCCAACGTCCTGACTTTC. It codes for CASSRKALREASGANVLTF.

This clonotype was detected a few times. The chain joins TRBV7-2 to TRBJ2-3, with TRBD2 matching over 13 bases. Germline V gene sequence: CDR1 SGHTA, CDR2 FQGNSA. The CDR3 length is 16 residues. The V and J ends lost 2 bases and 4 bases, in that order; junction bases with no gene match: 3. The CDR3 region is CASSLRLAGGPDTQYF. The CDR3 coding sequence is TGTGCCAGCAGCTTACGACTAGCGGGGGGCCCAGATACGCAGTATTTT.

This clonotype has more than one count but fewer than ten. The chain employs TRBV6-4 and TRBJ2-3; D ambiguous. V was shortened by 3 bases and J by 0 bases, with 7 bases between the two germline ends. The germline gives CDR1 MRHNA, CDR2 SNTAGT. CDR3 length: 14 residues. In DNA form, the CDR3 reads TGTGCCAGCAGTGAAGGGCAGAGCACAGATACGCAGTATTTT. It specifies CASSEGQSTDTQYF.

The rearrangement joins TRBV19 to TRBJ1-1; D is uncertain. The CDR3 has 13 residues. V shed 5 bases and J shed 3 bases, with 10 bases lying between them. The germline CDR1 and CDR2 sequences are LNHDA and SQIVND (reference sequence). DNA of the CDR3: TGTGCCAGTAGTGGTAAGTGGTACACTGAAGCTTTCTTT. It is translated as CASSGKWYTEAFF.

The chain's CDR3 is CASSTGTSGREQYF. DNA of the CDR3: TGTGCCAGCAGTACAGGGACGTCCGGGAGAGAGCAGTACTTC. The genes are TRBV6-5 and TRBJ2-7, with D possibly being TRBD1 or TRBD2 (6 bases each). The CDR3 runs 14 residues. The ends were cut back, 5 bases at V and 7 bases at J, with 18 bases in the middle. Germline V CDR1 and CDR2: MNHEY, SVGAGI.